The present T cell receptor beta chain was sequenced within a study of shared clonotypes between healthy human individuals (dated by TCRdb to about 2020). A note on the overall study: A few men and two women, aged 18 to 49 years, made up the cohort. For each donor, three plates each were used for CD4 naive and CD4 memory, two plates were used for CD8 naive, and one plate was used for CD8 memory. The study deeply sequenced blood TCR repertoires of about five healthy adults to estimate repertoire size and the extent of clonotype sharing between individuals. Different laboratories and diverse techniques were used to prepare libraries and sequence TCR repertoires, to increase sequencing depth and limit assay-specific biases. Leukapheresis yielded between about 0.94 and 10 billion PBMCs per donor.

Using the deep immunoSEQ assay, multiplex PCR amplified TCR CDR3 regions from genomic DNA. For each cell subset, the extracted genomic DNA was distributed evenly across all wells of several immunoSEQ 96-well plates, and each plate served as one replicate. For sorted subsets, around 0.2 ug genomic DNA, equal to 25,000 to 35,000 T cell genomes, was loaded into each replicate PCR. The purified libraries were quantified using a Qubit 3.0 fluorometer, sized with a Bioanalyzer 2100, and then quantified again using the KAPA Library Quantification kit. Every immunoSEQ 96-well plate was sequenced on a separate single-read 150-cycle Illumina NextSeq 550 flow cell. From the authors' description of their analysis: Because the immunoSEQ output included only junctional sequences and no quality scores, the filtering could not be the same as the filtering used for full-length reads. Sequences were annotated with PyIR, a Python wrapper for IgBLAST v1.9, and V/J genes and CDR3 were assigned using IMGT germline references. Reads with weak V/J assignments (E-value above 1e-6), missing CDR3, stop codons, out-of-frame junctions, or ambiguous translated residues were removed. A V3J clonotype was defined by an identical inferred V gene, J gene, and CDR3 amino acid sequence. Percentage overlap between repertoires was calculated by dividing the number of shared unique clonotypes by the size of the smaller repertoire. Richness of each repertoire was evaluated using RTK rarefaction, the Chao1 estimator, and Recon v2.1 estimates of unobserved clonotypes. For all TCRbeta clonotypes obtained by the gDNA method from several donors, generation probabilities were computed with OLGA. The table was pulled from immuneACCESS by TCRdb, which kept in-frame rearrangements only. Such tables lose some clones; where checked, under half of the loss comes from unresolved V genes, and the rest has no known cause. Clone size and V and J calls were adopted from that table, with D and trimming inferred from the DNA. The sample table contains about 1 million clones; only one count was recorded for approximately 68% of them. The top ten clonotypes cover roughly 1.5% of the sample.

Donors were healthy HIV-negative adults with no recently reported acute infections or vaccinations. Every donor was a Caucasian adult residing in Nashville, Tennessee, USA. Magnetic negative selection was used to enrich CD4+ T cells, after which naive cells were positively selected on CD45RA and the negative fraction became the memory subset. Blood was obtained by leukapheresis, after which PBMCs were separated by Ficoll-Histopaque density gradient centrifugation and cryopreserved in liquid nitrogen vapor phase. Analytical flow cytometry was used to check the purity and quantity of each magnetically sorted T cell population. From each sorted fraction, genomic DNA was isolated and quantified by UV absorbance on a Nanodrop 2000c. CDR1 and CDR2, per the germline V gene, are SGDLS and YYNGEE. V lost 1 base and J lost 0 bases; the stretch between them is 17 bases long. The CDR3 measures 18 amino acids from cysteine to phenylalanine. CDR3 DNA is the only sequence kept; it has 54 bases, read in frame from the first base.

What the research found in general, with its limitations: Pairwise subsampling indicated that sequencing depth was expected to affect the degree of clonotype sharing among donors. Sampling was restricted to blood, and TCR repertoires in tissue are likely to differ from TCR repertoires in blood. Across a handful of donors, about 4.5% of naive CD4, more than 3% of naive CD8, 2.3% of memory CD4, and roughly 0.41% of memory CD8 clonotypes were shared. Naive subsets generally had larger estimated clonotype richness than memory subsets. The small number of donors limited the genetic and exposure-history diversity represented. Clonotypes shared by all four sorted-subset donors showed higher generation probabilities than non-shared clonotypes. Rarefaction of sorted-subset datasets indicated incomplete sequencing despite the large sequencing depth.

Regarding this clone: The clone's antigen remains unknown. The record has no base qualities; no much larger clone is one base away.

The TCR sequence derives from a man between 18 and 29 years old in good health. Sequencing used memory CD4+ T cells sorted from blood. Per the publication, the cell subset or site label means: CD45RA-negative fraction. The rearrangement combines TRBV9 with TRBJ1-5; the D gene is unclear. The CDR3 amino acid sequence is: CASSVYDGGFYSNQPQHF. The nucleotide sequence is TGTGCCAGCAGCGTATATGACGGAGGGTTTTATAGCAATCAGCCCCAGCATTTT.